The clone carrying this T cell receptor beta chain appeared a few times. Its target is not known. Each CDR3 protein is one row after TCRdb ran MiXCR on the 5' RACE reads. The sample lists 470,000 or so distinct CDR3 sequences; over 15% were seen once. This entry belongs to a study of T-cell memory formation after mild COVID-19. The wider study: For the most part, TCR clusters were specific to one donor.

General study points: Mostly located in CM and EM were contracting CD4+ clones, with contracting CD8+ clones located in EMRA. Clones shrinking from day 15 to 85 showed even CD4/CD8 mixes; later expanders tilted CD4+.

V was shortened by 5 bases and J by 4 bases, with 11 bases between the two germline ends. The germline gives CDR1 SEHNR, CDR2 FQNEAQ (reference sequence). The CDR3 runs 13 residues. Sequences were obtained from PBMCs or a T cell subset sorted from them (not recorded which). The chain joins TRBV7-9 to TRBJ1-2; D gene ambiguous. The clonotype was recovered from an adult woman who had mild COVID-19 (a few samples of this study predate the infection). Cell type and time point are not known. The CDR3 sequence: CASSPPPGYGYTF. The DNA for the CDR3 is TGTGCCAGCAGCCCCCCCCCGGGCTATGGCTACACCTTC.